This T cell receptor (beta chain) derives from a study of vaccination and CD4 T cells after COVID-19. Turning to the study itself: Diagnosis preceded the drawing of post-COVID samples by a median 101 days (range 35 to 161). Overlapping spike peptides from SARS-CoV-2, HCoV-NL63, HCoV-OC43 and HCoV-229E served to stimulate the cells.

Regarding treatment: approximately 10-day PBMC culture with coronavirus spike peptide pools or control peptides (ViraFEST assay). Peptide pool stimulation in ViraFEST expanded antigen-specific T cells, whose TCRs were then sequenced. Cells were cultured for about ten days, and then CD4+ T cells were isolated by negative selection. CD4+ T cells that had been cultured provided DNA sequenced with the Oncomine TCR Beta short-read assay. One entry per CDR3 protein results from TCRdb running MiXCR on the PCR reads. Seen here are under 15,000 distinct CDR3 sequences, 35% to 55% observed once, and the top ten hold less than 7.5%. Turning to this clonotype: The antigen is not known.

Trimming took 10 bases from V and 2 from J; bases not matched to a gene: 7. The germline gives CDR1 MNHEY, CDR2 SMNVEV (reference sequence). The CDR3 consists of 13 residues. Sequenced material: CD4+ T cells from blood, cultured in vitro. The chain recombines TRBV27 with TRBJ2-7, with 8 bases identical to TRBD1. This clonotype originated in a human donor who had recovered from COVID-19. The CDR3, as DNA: TGTGCCACCTCGGACAGGGCCCCCTACGAGCAGTACTTC. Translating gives CATSDRAPYEQYF.